One sample yielded the 9 T cell receptor beta chains listed below, sequenced in a study of cytomegalovirus exposure and HLA in healthy donors. Primers: 60 Vbeta forward and 13 Jbeta reverse. Only in-frame clones appear in the TCRdb table, and some are missing; sequencing was by immunoSEQ multiplex PCR. In the table there are 130,000 to 150,000 clones, 65% to 80% of which are singletons. The sequencing input was PBMCs. The receptor set was obtained from a male donor in good health and CMV-seropositive.

The chain is built from TRBV6-4 and TRBJ2-7; 10 bases align to TRBD2. Germline V gene data show CDR1 as MRHNA and CDR2 as SNTAGT. The CDR3 has 15 amino acids. Trimming removed 4 bases from V and 1 base from J; junction bases left unmatched: 4. This chain's CDR3 is CASSASGGESYEQYF. The CDR3 DNA sequence: TGTGCCAGCAGTGCCAGCGGGGGGGAATCCTACGAGCAGTACTTC.

In its sample, this clone was seen once. The V gene is TRBV10-3, the J gene TRBJ2-3; D is uncertain. The V and J ends lost 8 bases and 0 bases respectively, with 6 bases between them. Looked up from germline, CDR1 is ENHRY and CDR2 is SYGVKD. This CDR3 contains 12 residues. For the CDR3, the DNA is TGTGCCATCGGGCGAAGCACAGATACGCAGTATTTT. Translation: CAIGRSTDTQYF.

The rearrangement links TRBV29-1 to TRBJ1-2; D ambiguous. Germline CDR1 SQVTM, CDR2 ANQGSEA. The CDR3 spans 13 residues. V was shortened by 1 base and J by 4 bases, with 10 bases between the two germline ends. The CDR3 protein is CSVEGGNTYGYTF. DNA for the CDR3: TGCAGCGTTGAAGGAGGGAATACCTATGGCTACACCTTC. Full variable domain (remainder filled in from reference TRBV29-1 and TRBJ1-2): SAVISQKPSRDICQRGTSLTIQCQVDSQVTMMFWYRQQPGQSLTLIATANQGSEATYESGFVIDKFPISRPNLTFSTLTVSNMSPEDSSIYLCSVEGGNTYGYTFGSGTRLTVV.

V is TRBV6-5 and J is TRBJ1-1, with D unclear. The CDR3 runs 14 residues. CDR1 and CDR2 from the germline V gene are MNHEY and SVGAGI. V was pared by 0 bases and J by 1 base, with 6 bases between. CDR3 bases: TGTGCCAGCAGTTACTCGTACAGGAACACTGAAGCTTTCTTT. Protein: CASSYSYRNTEAFF.

The chain carries TRBV15 and TRBJ2-3, with a tentative D call TRBD2 (5 bases). Trimming stripped 4 bases from V and 0 bases from J, with 11 bases between. Germline-derived CDR1 and CDR2 are LNHNV and YYDKDF (reference sequence). This CDR3 contains 15 residues. The CDR3 loop is CATSKTGISTDTQYF. CDR3 nucleotide sequence: TGTGCCACCAGCAAGACCGGGATAAGCACAGATACGCAGTATTTT.

The CDR3 sequence is CASSLVEPRDRDSNQPQHF. The CDR3 DNA is TGCGCCAGCAGCTTGGTCGAGCCCCGGGACAGGGATAGCAATCAGCCCCAGCATTTT. The rearrangement links TRBV5-1 to TRBJ1-5, with 9 bases identical to TRBD1. The CDR3 is 19 residues long. V shed 0 bases and J 0 bases; nucleotides not matched to a gene: 10. Germline CDR1 reads SGHRS; CDR2 reads YFSETQ.

The V gene is TRBV4-1, the J gene TRBJ2-7; D is possibly TRBD2 (6 bases). Per the germline V gene, CDR1 is MGHRA and CDR2 is YSYEKL. With 0 bases removed from V and 4 bases from J, the gap between germline ends came to 16 bases. This CDR3 spans 16 amino acids. The CDR3 sequence: CASSQEPPSGRYEQYF. The DNA for the CDR3 is TGCGCCAGCAGCCAAGAACCCCCTTCGGGGAGGTACGAGCAGTACTTC.

The gene calls are TRBV5-6 and TRBJ1-6; no firm D call. V was cut by 3 bases and J by 4 bases, with 14 bases left in between. This CDR3 has 16 amino acids. CDR1 SGHDT and CDR2 YYEEEE come from the germline V gene. The CDR3 DNA reads as TGTGCCAGCAGCTACGAGGCCAGAGCTTATAATTCACCCCTCCACTTT. This gives the protein CASSYEARAYNSPLHF.

The chain links TRBV5-1 to TRBJ2-1, with TRBD2 matching over 7 bases. The CDR3 extends over 16 amino acids. CDR1 is SGHRS and CDR2 is YFSETQ in the germline V gene. The J segment lost 2 bases and the V segment lost 2 bases, leaving 7 bases of the junction unmatched. CDR3 in amino acids: CASSFERGGPYNEQFF. The CDR3 DNA reads as TGCGCCAGCAGCTTTGAGCGGGGTGGGCCCTACAATGAGCAGTTCTTC.